This TCR beta chain was documented in a study of OX40 agonist ivuxolimab in advanced cancers. Study information: Ivuxolimab was administered intravenously to patients at 0.01 to 10 mg/kg every 2 weeks. Participants averaged around 60 years of age (range about 23 to 90) and were around 83% male.

The table came from immunoSEQ multiplex PCR; TCRdb's copy has only in-frame clones and leaves some out. This sample has tens of thousands of clones, with about 94% found just once. Blood sampling was done at baseline, cycle 4 day 1, and cycle 7 day 1. Germline V gene sequence: CDR1 SSHAT, CDR2 FNYEAQ (reference sequence). The CDR3 consists of 14 residues. With respect to this clone: Mismatch with germline at one junction end may stem from a read error.

Specimen: CD4+ or CD8+ T cells sorted from blood, collected in a trial of the OX40 agonist ivuxolimab. This TCR was sampled from an adult with an advanced solid tumor such as melanoma, head and neck, liver or kidney cancer. This chain connects TRBV7-7 to TRBJ2-1; D possibly corresponds to TRBD2 (7 bases). The CDR3 DNA reads TGTGCTAGCAGCGCGGGGGACAACTACAATGAGCAGTTCTTC. Protein sequence: CASSAGDNYNEQFF.